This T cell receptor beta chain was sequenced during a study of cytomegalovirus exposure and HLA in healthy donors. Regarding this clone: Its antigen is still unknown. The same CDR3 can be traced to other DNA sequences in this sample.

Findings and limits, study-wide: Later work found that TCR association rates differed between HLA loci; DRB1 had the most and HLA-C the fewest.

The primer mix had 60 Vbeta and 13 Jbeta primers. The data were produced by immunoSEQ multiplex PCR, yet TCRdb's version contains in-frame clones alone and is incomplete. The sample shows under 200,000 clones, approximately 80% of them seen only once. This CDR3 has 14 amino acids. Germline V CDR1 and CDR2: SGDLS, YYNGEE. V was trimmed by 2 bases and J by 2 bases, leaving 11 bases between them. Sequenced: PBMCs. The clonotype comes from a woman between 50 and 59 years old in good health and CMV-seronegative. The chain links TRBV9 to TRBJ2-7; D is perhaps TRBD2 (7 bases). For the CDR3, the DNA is TGTGCCAGCAGCGTTGGGGGGGCTCCCTACGAGCAGTACTTC. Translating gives CASSVGGAPYEQYF.